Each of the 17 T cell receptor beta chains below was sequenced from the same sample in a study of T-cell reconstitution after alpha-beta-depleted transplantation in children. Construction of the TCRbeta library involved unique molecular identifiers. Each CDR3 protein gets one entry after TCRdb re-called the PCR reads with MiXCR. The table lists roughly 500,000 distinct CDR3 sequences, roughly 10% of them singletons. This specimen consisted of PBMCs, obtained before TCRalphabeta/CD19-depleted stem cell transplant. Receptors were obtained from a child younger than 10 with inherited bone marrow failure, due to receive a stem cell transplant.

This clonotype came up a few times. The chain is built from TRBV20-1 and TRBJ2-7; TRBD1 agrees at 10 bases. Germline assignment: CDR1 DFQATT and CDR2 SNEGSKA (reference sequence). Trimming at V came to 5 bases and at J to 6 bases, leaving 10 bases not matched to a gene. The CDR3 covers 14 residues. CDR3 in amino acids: CSARRDRGMGEQYF. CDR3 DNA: TGCAGTGCTCGGAGGGACAGGGGAATGGGCGAGCAGTACTTC.

The DNA of the CDR3 is TGTGCCAGCAGCTTCAGAGGGGCGGCGAACACTGAAGCTTTCTTT. Translating gives CASSFRGAANTEAFF. This chain joins TRBV11-2 and TRBJ1-1; D is perhaps TRBD1 (5 bases). CDR3 size: 15 residues. V was cut by 3 bases and J by 1 base, with 12 bases left in between. Germline V lookup: CDR1 SGHAT, CDR2 FQNNGV.

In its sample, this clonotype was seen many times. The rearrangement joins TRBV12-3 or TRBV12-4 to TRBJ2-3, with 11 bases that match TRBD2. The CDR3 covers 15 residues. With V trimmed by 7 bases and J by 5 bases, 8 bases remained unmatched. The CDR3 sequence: CASTHSGRAGDTQYF. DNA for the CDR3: TGTGCCAGCACCCATAGCGGGAGGGCCGGAGATACGCAGTATTTT.

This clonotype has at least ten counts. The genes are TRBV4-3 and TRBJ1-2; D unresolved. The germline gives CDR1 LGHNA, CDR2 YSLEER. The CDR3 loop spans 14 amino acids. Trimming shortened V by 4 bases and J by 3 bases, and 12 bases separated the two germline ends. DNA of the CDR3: TGCGCCAGCAGCCGGAAGGTCCAGTACTATGGCTACACCTTC. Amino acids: CASSRKVQYYGYTF.

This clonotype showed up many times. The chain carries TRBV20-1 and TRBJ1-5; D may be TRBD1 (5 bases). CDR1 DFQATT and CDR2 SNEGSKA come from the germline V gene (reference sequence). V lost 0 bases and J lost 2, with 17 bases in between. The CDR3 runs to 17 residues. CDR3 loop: CSARDWGKGLGNQPQHF. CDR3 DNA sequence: TGCAGTGCTAGAGATTGGGGCAAGGGGTTGGGCAATCAGCCCCAGCATTTT.

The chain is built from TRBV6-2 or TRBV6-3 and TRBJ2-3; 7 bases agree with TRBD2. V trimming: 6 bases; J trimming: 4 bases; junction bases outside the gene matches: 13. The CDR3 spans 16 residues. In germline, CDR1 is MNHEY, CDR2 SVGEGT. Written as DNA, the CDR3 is TGTGCCAGCAGCTCGACGAAAACGGGGGGAGCAGATACGCAGTATTTT. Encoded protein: CASSSTKTGGADTQYF.

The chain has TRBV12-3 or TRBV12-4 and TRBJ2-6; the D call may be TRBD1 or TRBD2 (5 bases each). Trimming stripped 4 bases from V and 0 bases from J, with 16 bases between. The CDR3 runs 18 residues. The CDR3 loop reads CASSWGGGRGSGANVLTF. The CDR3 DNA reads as TGTGCCAGCAGTTGGGGTGGGGGACGGGGCTCTGGGGCCAACGTCCTGACTTTC.

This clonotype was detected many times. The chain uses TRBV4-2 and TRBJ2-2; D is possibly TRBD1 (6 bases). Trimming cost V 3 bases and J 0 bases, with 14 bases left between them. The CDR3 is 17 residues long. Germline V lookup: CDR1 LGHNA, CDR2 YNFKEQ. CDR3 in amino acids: CASSQFGQPANTGELFF. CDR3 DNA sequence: TGTGCCAGCAGCCAGTTTGGACAGCCCGCGAACACCGGGGAGCTGTTTTTT.

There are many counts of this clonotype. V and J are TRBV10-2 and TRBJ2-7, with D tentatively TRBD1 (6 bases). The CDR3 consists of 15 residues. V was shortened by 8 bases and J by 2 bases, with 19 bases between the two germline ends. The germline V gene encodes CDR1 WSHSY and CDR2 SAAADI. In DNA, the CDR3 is TGCGCCAGCTGGGTCCCAACAGGGCGGGCCTACGAGCAGTACTTC. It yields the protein CASWVPTGRAYEQYF.

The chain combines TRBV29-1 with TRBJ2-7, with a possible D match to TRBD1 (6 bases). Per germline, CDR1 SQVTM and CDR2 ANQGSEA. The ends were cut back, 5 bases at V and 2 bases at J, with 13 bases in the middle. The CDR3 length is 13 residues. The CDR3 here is CSVLRDTTYEQYF. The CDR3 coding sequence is TGCAGCGTTCTCCGGGACACCACCTACGAGCAGTACTTC.

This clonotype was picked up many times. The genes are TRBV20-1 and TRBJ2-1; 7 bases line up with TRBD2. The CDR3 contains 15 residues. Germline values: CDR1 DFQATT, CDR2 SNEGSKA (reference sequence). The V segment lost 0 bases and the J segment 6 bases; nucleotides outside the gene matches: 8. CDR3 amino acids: CSARDPREPGNEQFF. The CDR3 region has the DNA TGCAGTGCTAGAGATCCGCGGGAGCCCGGCAATGAGCAGTTCTTC.

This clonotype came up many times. The DNA of the CDR3 is TGTGCCAGCAGTTTCCTCACCCTAGGGGGCGAGCAGTACTTC. This gives the protein CASSFLTLGGEQYF. The chain uses TRBV12-3 or TRBV12-4 and TRBJ2-7, with D maybe TRBD1 (6 bases). V was shortened by 3 bases and J by 6 bases, with 15 bases between the two germline ends. This CDR3 is 14 amino acids long.

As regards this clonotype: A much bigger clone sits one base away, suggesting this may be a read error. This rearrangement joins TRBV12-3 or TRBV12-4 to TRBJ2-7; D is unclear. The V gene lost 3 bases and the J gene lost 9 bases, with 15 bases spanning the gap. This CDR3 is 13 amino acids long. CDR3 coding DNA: TGTGCCAGCAGTTTGATCCGCCGCGAGTGGCAGTACTTC. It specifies CASSLIRREWQYF.

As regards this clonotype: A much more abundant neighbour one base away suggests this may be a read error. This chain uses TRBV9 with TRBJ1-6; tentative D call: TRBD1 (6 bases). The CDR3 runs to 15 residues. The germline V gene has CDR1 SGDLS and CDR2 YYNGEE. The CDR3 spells CTSSGGILGASPLHF. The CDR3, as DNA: TGTACCAGCAGCGGGGGGATCCTGGGGGCTTCACCCCTCCACTTT.

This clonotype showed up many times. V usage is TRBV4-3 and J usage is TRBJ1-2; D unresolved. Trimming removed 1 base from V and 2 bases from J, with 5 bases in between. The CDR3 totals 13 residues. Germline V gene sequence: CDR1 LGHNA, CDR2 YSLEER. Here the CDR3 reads CASSQVGNYGYTF. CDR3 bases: TGCGCCAGCAGCCAAGTGGGGAACTATGGCTACACCTTC.

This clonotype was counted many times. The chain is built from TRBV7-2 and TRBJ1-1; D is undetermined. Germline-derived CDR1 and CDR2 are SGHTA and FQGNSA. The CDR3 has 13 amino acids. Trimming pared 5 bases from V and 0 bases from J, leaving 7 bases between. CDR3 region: CASSPSLNTEAFF. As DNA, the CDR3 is TGTGCCAGCAGCCCGTCCCTGAACACTGAAGCTTTCTTT.

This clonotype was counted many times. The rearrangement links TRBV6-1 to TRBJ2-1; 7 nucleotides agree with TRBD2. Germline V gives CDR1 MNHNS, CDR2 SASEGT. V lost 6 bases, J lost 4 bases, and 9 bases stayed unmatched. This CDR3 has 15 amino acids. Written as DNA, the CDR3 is TGTGCCAGCAGGGATAGCCTACTAGCGTACAATGAGCAGTTCTTC. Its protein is CASRDSLLAYNEQFF.